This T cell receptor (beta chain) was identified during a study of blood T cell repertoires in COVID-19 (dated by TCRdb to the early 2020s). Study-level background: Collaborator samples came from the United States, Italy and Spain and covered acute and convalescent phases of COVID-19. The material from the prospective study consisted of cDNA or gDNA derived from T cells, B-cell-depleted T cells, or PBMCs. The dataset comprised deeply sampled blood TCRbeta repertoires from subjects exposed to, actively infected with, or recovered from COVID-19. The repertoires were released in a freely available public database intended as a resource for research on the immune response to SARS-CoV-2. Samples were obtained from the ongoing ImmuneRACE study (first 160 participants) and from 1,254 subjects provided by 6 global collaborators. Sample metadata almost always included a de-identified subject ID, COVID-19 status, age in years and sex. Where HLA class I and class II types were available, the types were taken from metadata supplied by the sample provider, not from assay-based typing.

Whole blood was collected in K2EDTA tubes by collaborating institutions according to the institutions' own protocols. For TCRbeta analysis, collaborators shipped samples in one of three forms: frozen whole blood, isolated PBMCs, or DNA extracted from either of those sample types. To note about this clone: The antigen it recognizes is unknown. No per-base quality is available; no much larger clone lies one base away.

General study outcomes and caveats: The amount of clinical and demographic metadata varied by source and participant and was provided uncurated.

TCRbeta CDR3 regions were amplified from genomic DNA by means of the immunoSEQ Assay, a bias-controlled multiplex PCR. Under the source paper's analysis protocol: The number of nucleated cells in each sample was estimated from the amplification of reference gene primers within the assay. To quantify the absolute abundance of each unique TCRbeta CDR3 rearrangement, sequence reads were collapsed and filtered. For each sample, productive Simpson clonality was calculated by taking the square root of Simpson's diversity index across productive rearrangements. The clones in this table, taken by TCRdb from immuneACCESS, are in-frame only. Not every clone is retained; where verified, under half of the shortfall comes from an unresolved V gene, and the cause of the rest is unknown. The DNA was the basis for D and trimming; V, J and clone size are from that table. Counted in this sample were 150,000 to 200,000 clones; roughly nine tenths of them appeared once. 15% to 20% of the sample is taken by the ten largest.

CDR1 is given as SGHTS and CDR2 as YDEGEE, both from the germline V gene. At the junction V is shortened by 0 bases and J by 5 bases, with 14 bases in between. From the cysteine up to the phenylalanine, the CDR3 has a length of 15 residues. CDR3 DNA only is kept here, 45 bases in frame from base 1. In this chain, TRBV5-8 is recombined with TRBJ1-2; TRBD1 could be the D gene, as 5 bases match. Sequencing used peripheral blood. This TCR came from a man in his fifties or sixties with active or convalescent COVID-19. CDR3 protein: CASSLGVRETYGYTF. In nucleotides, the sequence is TGTGCCAGCAGCTTGGGAGTCAGGGAAACGTATGGCTACACCTTC. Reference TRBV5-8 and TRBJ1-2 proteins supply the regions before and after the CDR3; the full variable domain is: EAGVTQSPTHLIKTRGQQATLRCSPISGHTSVYWYQQALGLGLQFLLWYDEGEERNRGNFPPRFSGRQFPNYSSELNVNALELEDSALYLCASSLGVRETYGYTFGSGTRLTVV.